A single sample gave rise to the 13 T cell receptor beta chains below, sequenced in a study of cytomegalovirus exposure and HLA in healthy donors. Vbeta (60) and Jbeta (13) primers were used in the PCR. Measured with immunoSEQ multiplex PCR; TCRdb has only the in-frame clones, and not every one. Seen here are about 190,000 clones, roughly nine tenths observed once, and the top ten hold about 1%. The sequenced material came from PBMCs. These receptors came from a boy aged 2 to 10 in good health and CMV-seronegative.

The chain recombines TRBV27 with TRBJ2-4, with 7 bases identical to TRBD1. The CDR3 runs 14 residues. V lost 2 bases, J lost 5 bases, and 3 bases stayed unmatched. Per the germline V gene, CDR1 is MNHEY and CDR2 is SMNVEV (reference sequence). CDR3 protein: CASSLGDSQNIQYF. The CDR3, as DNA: TGTGCCAGCAGTTTAGGGGACAGCCAAAACATTCAGTACTTC.

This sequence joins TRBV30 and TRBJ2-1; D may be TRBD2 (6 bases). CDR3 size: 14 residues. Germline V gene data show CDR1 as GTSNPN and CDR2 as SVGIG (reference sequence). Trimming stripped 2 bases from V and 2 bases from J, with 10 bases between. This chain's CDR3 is CAWSNRRAYNEQFF. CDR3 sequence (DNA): TGTGCCTGGAGTAACAGGAGGGCCTACAATGAGCAGTTCTTC.

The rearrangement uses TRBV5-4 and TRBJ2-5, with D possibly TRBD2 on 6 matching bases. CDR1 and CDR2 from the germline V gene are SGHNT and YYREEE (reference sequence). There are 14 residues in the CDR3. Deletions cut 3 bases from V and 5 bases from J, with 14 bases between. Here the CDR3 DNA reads TGTGCCAGCAGCTGGCCCCGGGAGTCGGAGACCCAGTACTTC. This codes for CASSWPRESETQYF.

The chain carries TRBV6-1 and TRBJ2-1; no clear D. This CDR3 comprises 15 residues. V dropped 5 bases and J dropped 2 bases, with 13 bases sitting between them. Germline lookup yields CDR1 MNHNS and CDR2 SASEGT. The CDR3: CASSMRGLAYNEQFF. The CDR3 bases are TGTGCCAGCAGTATGCGAGGATTGGCCTACAATGAGCAGTTCTTC.

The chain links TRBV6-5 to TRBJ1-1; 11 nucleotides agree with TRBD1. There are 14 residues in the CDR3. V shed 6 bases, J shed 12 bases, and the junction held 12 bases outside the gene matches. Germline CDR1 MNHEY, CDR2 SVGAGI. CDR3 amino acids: CASSLQDRGPFSFF. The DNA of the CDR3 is TGTGCCAGCAGCCTTCAGGACAGGGGGCCGTTTTCTTTCTTT.

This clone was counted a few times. CDR3 region: CASSVSTGTSDTQYF. CDR3 sequence (DNA): TGTGCCAGCAGTGTCTCCACAGGGACGTCAGATACGCAGTATTTT. The chain recombines TRBV28 with TRBJ2-3; TRBD1 might be the D (6 bases). V was shortened by 5 bases and J by 4 bases, with 16 bases between the two germline ends. Germline assignment: CDR1 MDHEN and CDR2 SYDVKM. This CDR3 is built from 15 residues.

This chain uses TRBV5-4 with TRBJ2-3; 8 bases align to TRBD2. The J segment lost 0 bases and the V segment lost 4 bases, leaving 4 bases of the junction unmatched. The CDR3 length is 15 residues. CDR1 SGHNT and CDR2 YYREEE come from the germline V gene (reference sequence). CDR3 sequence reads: CASSGRGGSTDTQYF. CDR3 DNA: TGTGCCAGCAGCGGGCGCGGGGGGAGCACAGATACGCAGTATTTT.

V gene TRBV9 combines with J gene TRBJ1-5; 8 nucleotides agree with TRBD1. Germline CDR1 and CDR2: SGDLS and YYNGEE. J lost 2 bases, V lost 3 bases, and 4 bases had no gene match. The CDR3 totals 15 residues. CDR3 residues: CASSAETGGNQPQHF. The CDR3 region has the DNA TGTGCCAGCAGCGCCGAGACAGGGGGCAATCAGCCCCAGCATTTT.

CDR3 in DNA: TGCGCCAGCAGCTTCCCGGGACTAGCGGGTACGTCTCGGGAGACCCAGTACTTC. Translation: CASSFPGLAGTSRETQYF. J is TRBJ2-5 and V is TRBV5-1, with 12 bases aligning to TRBD2. CDR3 length: 18 amino acids. The germline gives CDR1 SGHRS, CDR2 YFSETQ. The trim removed 2 bases at V and 5 bases at J, leaving 13 bases unmatched. The variable domain in full, completed from reference TRBV5-1 and TRBJ2-5, reads KAGVTQTPRYLIKTRGQQVTLSCSPISGHRSVSWYQQTPGQGLQFLFEYFSETQRNKGNFPGRFSGRQFSNSRSEMNVSTLELGDSALYLCASSFPGLAGTSRETQYFGPGTRLLVL.

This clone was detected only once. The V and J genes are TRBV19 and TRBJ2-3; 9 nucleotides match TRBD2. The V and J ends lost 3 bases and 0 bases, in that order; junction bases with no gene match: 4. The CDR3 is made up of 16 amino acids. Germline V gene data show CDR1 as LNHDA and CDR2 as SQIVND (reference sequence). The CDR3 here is CASSMLAGASTDTQYF. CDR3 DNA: TGTGCCAGTAGTATGTTAGCGGGGGCTAGCACAGATACGCAGTATTTT.

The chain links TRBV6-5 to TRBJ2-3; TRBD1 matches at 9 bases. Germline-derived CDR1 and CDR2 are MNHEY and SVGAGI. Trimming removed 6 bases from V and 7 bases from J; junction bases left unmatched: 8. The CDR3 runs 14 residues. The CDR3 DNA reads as TGTGCCAGCAGACCAGACAGGGGGAAGAATACGCAGTATTTT. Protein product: CASRPDRGKNTQYF.

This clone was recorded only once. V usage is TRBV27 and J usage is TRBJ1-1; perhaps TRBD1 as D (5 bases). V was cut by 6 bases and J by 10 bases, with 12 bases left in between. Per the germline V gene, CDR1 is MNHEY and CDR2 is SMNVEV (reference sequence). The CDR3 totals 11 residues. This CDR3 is CASSLAGRAFF. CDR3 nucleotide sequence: TGTGCCAGCAGCTTGGCAGGGCGAGCTTTCTTT.

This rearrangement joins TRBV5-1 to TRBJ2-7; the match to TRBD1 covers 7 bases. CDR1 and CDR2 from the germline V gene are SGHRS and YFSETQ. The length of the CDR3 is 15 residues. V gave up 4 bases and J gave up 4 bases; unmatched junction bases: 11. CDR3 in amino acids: CASSPRQGYLYEQYF. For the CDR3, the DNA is TGCGCCAGCAGCCCGAGACAGGGATACCTTTACGAGCAGTACTTC.